The clone carrying this T cell receptor beta chain was detected many times. The data were obtained in a study of T cells in Graves' hyperthyroidism and ophthalmopathy. Germline values: CDR1 DFQATT, CDR2 SNEGSKA (reference sequence). Losses at the gene ends were 1 base for V and 6 bases for J; bases not matched to a gene: 18. The CDR3 extends over 19 amino acids. TCR beta CDR3 regions were amplified from RNA transcripts. During a first-round RT-PCR of the TCR CDR3, the HTBI primer set was used. TCRdb recomputed calls from the multiplex PCR reads with MiXCR, one row per CDR3 protein. Of hundreds of thousands of distinct CDR3 sequences listed, 15% to 20% are singletons.

The chain joins TRBV20-1 to TRBJ2-1, with TRBD1 matching over 10 bases. Sequencing used blood. This TCR was sampled from a woman under 40 with Graves' hyperthyroidism. The CDR3 here is CSARGLTGGIFGTGNEQFF. DNA for the CDR3: TGCAGTGCTAGAGGGCTGACAGGGGGCATTTTTGGGACAGGCAATGAGCAGTTCTTC.